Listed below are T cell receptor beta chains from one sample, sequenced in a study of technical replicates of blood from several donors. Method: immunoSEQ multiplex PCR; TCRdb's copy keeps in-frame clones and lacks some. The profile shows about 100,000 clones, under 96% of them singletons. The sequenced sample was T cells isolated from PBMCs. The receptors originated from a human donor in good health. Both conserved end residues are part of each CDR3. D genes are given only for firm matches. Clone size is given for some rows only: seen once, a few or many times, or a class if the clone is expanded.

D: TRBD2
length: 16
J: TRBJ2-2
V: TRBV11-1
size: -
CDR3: CASSPIAGQNTGELFF
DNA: TGTGCCAGCAGCCCTATAGCGGGACAGAACACCGGGGAGCTGTTTTTT

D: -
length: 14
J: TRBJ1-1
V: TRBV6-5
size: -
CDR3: CASTRQATNTEAFF
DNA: TGTGCCAGCACCAGACAGGCAACGAACACTGAAGCTTTCTTT

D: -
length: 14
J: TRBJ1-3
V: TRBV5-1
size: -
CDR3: CASSAGDSGNTIYF
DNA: TGCGCCAGCAGCGCAGGGGACTCTGGAAACACCATATATTTT

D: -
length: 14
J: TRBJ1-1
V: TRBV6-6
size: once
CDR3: CASSYVREGTEAFF
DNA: TGTGCCAGCAGTTACGTTCGGGAAGGCACTGAAGCTTTCTTT

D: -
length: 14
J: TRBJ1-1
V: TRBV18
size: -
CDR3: CASSLTGDNTEAFF
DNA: TGTGCCAGCTCACTCACAGGAGATAACACTGAAGCTTTCTTT

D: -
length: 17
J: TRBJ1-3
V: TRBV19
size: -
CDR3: CASSLRVTITDLNTIYF
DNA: TGTGCCAGTAGTCTCAGGGTGACAATCACGGACCTAAACACCATATATTTT

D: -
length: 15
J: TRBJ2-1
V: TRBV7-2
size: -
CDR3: CASSSEAGPYNEQFF
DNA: TGTGCCAGCAGCTCAGAGGCAGGGCCCTACAATGAGCAGTTCTTC

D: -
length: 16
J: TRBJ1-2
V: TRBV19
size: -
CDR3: CASSISWGEANYGYTF
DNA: TGTGCCAGTAGTATATCGTGGGGGGAAGCTAACTATGGCTACACCTTC

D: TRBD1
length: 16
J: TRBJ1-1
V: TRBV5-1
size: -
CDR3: CASSIKPGQVNTEAFF
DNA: TGCGCCAGCAGCATAAAGCCGGGACAGGTGAACACTGAAGCTTTCTTT

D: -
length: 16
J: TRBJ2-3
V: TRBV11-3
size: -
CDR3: CASSTTGSLPGDTQYF
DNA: TGTGCCAGCAGCACAACGGGATCTCTCCCTGGAGATACGCAGTATTTT

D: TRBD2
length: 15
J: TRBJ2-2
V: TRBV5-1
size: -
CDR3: CASSPGTRSAGELFF
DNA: TGCGCCAGCAGCCCCGGGACTAGGAGCGCCGGGGAGCTGTTTTTT